These 4 T cell receptor beta chains originate from one sample sequenced in a study of tumor and adjacent non-tumor tissue in lung cancer. Three rounds of nested PCR, following a modified ARM-PCR protocol, produced the TCRbeta library. Via MiXCR, TCRdb re-called the multiplex PCR reads, giving one row per CDR3 protein. This sample has 90,000 to 100,000 distinct CDR3 sequences, with around three quarters found just once. The template was RNA from unsorted bulk tissue. More than 3 cm separated this lung sample from the edge of the tumor. Sequenced: distant non-tumor lung tissue. These receptors came from a man between 60 and 75 years old with small cell lung cancer.

On this clonotype: This may come from a read error, since a much larger clone is one base off. This CDR3 is missing its conserved last phenylalanine or tryptophan, likely due to a read error. The V gene is TRBV4-1, the J gene TRBJ2-1; D may be TRBD1 (6 bases). The V and J ends lost 10 bases and 4 bases respectively, with 17 bases between them. This CDR3 is built from 14 residues. From germline, CDR1 is MGHRA and CDR2 YSYEKL. CDR3 sequence reads: CATKVGQAYNEQFL. DNA for the CDR3: TGCGCCACCAAGGTGGGACAAGCGTACAATGAGCAGTTCTTA.

As to this clonotype: The conserved closing phenylalanine or tryptophan is absent in this CDR3, likely reflecting a read error. The chain uses TRBV6-5 and TRBJ2-6; 8 nucleotides agree with TRBD1. This CDR3 contains 17 residues. CDR1 is MNHEY, CDR2 SVGAGI, per germline. Written as DNA, the CDR3 is TGTGTCAGCAGCCTGGACAGGGACCACTCTGGTGCCAACGTCCTGACTTAC. Translating it yields CVSSLDRDHSGANVLTY.

To note about this clonotype: A read error may produce the germline difference seen at one junction end. This chain uses TRBV6-2 or TRBV6-3 with TRBJ2-7; perhaps TRBD1 as D (6 bases). Germline V gene lookup returns CDR1 MNHEY and CDR2 SVGEGT. The CDR3 is 18 residues long. The CDR3: CASSYRFVDGTWGYEQCF. The CDR3 DNA reads TGTGCCAGCAGTTACCGTTTTGTTGACGGGACATGGGGCTACGAGCAGTGCTTC.

The table lists this clonotype with a count of one. This chain uses TRBV11-2 with TRBJ2-2, with a possible D match to TRBD1 (5 bases). CDR3 length equals 15 residues. CDR1 is SGHAT, CDR2 FQNNGV, per germline. CDR3 DNA: TGTGTCGGCAGCTTACAGGCCTCGAACACCGGGGAGCTGTTTTTT. It encodes CVGSLQASNTGELFF.